The following is a T cell receptor (beta chain) sequence with its context. The antigen remains undetermined. Individual cDNA molecules were tagged with unique molecular identifiers. MiXCR was run by TCRdb on the 5' RACE reads, yielding one entry per CDR3 protein. The sample has around 92,000 distinct CDR3 sequences, approximately 9.9% seen once. This specimen comes from a study of early T cells in non-severe SARS-CoV-2 infection. Across the whole study: The chains were unpaired, and the sequenced material was bulk RNA from unsorted whole blood.

Study findings and constraints: Private and CD4 specificities were missed by VDJdb matching, skewed to anti-spike CD8.

From germline, CDR1 is SGHNT and CDR2 YYREEE (reference sequence). With 0 bases removed from V and 6 bases from J, the gap between germline ends came to 10 bases. This CDR3 has 14 residues. The receptor was derived from an adult who was a healthcare worker with PCR-confirmed SARS-CoV-2 infection or an uninfected control (not recorded which). Sequenced: whole blood. This chain links TRBV5-4 with TRBJ2-1, with D uncertain. The CDR3 DNA follows: TGTGCCAGCAGCTTGGAGCAGGTGATCAATGAGCAGTTCTTC. Protein: CASSLEQVINEQFF.